Given below is one T cell receptor (beta chain) in context. Specified treatment: about 20 received Ad26.COV2.S at low or high dose, single or two shots; a few received placebo; per-sample allocation not given. The samples date from day 63 after the first vaccine or placebo injection. Participants' vaccine, an Ad26 vector, delivered Wuhan-strain SARS-CoV-2 spike. The data are from a study of Ad26.COV2.S vaccination and SARS-CoV-2 variants. Study information: Intramuscularly, Ad26.COV2.S was given either once or twice, 56 days apart.

CDR1 SGHAT and CDR2 FQNNGV come from the germline V gene. The length of the CDR3 is 15 residues. The V segment lost 6 bases and the J segment 2 bases; nucleotides outside the gene matches: 5. Profiled with immunoSEQ multiplex PCR; TCRdb holds only in-frame clones, not every one. The table has about 400,000 clones, 83% seen once. V and J are TRBV11-2 and TRBJ2-3; 10 bases match TRBD2. Sequencing used peripheral blood, obtained in a trial of Ad26.COV2.S vaccine versus placebo. This receptor was taken from a person between 18 and 60 years old who received the Ad26.COV2.S COVID-19 vaccine or a placebo. Here the CDR3 reads CASRPGTSATDTQYF. The DNA of the CDR3 is TGTGCCAGCAGACCCGGGACTAGCGCCACAGATACGCAGTATTTT. Variable domain in full (rest from reference TRBV11-2 and TRBJ2-3): EAGVAQSPRYKIIEKRQSVAFWCNPISGHATLYWYQQILGQGPKLLIQFQNNGVVDDSQLPKDRFSAERLKGVDSTLKIQPAKLEDSAVYLCASRPGTSATDTQYFGPGTRLTVL.